These 26 T cell receptor beta chains originate from one sample sequenced in a study of T cell responses to AZD1222 COVID-19 vaccine. TCRdb's copy holds only in-frame clones and misses some; the assay was immunoSEQ multiplex PCR. The table has around 44,000 clones, about 86% seen once; the top ten hold 5.5% to 7%. This material consisted of peripheral blood, taken 28 days after the second AZD1222 dose. The receptors derive from an adult who received the AZD1222 COVID-19 vaccine.

The V and J genes are TRBV12-2 and TRBJ2-7; the listed D gene, TRBD2, was not tested against the DNA. TRBV12-2 represents a pseudogene. This CDR3 region has 17 residues. The CDR3: CASRLDALAGVSYEQYF. The CDR3 nucleotides read TGTGCAAGTCGCTTAGACGCCTTAGCGGGAGTATCCTACGAGCAGTACTTC.

This clone was counted only a few times. The chain is built from TRBV5-1 and TRBJ2-7; 9 bases are shared with TRBD1. Germline assignment: CDR1 SGHRS and CDR2 YFSETQ. V was pared by 4 bases and J by 4 bases, with 12 bases of the junction left unmatched. This CDR3 region has 16 residues. The CDR3 spells CASSTGQGLTRYEQYF. In nucleotides, the CDR3 is TGCGCCAGCAGCACCGGACAGGGGTTGACTCGGTACGAGCAGTACTTC.

The V and J genes are TRBV7-9 and TRBJ2-5, with D tentatively TRBD2 (7 bases). This CDR3 spans 14 amino acids. V lost 0 bases and J lost 5, with 10 bases in between. The germline V gene encodes CDR1 SEHNR and CDR2 FQNEAQ (reference sequence). CDR3 nucleotide sequence: TGTGCCAGCAGCTTAGCGGGGGGGCATGAGACCCAGTACTTC. This codes for CASSLAGGHETQYF.

The rearrangement joins TRBV4-3 to TRBJ2-2; 9 bases match TRBD2. Unmatched junction bases numbered 4, after V lost 0 bases and J lost 2 bases. In germline, CDR1 is LGHNA, CDR2 YSLEER. The CDR3 is made up of 17 amino acids. This CDR3 reads CASSQDPGLANTGELFF. The CDR3 nucleotides are TGCGCCAGCAGCCAAGATCCGGGACTAGCAAACACCGGGGAGCTGTTTTTT.

The rearrangement joins TRBV7-9 to TRBJ2-7, with D hard to call. The V end was cut by 5 bases, the J end by 2 bases, with 13 bases between. This CDR3 comprises 14 residues. The germline V gene encodes CDR1 SEHNR and CDR2 FQNEAQ (reference sequence). The CDR3 here is CASSAVTSPYEQYF. The CDR3 DNA reads TGTGCCAGCAGCGCGGTCACGAGTCCCTACGAGCAGTACTTC.

The DNA of the CDR3 is TGTGCCAGCAGCTTAGAGAAAGTATCAGGACGAAGCAATGAGCAGTTCTTC. Its protein product is CASSLEKVSGRSNEQFF. The chain combines TRBV13 with TRBJ2-1; D is unresolved. The CDR3 covers 17 residues. The germline CDR1 and CDR2 sequences are PRHDT and FYEKMQ (reference sequence). V lost 1 base and J 6 bases, leaving 19 bases between the germline ends.

This chain connects TRBV6-5 to TRBJ2-7; 10 bases map to TRBD2. Per germline, CDR1 MNHEY and CDR2 SVGAGI. This CDR3 has 14 amino acids. V shed 6 bases, J shed 3 bases, and the junction held 5 bases outside the gene matches. The CDR3 coding sequence is TGTGCCAGCAGCAACAGCGGGGGGGGCTACGAGCAGTACTTC. This sequence encodes CASSNSGGGYEQYF.

This chain connects TRBV19 to TRBJ1-1, with no clear D. Germline values: CDR1 LNHDA, CDR2 SQIVND (reference sequence). The CDR3 sequence is 12 residues long. V was shortened by 11 bases and J by 7 bases, with 17 bases between the two germline ends. CDR3 sequence: CASKTGPGEAFF. Written as DNA, the CDR3 is TGTGCCTCCAAGACCGGGCCGGGTGAAGCTTTCTTT.

The J gene is TRBJ2-2, the V gene TRBV3-1 (or the pseudogene TRBV3-2); D gene unclear. Germline V gene lookup returns CDR1 LGHDT and CDR2 YNNKEL (reference sequence). CDR3 length equals 19 residues. The V gene lost 2 bases and the J gene lost 0 bases, with 19 bases spanning the gap. CDR3 region: CASSQRYGSRSPNTGELFF. In nucleotides, the CDR3 is TGTGCCAGCAGCCAAAGGTACGGCTCGAGGAGTCCGAACACCGGGGAGCTGTTTTTT.

This clone appeared once. The chain carries TRBV27 and TRBJ1-6; 8 bases agree with TRBD1. This CDR3 has 14 amino acids. Germline loops: CDR1 MNHEY, CDR2 SMNVEV (reference sequence). V was pared by 6 bases and J by 6 bases, with 4 bases of the junction left unmatched. The CDR3 coding sequence is TGTGCCAGCAGACGCACAGGGGGTAATTCACCCCTCCACTTT. Translated, it gives CASRRTGGNSPLHF.

The chain recombines TRBV19 with TRBJ1-1, with unresolved D. With 1 base removed from V and 8 bases from J, the gap between germline ends came to 17 bases. The CDR3 is 15 residues long. Germline V gene lookup returns CDR1 LNHDA and CDR2 SQIVND (reference sequence). The CDR3 loop reads CASSIAAAAAGEAFF. DNA for the CDR3: TGTGCCAGTAGTATAGCGGCGGCGGCCGCGGGGGAAGCTTTCTTT.

The V gene is TRBV28, the J gene TRBJ1-6; 7 nucleotides agree with TRBD1. Germline CDR1 reads MDHEN; CDR2 reads SYDVKM. V was pared by 4 bases and J by 9 bases, with 15 bases of the junction left unmatched. The CDR3 contains 17 residues. In DNA, the CDR3 is TGTGCCAGCAGTTGGGTAAAGGGGGCAAAGGGTCGTTCACCCCTCCACTTT. This translates into CASSWVKGAKGRSPLHF.

The V and J genes are TRBV2 and TRBJ2-1; possibly TRBD1 for D (5 bases). CDR3 size: 12 residues. Germline V gene sequence: CDR1 SNHLY, CDR2 FYNNEI. V shed 6 bases and J shed 7 bases, with 10 bases lying between them. This chain's CDR3 is CASRETVNEQFF. CDR3 DNA sequence: TGTGCCAGCAGGGAGACAGTTAATGAGCAGTTCTTC.

This chain connects TRBV7-8 to TRBJ2-7; D is possibly TRBD2 (5 bases). This CDR3 has 16 amino acids. The V end was cut by 2 bases, the J end by 7 bases, with 21 bases between. The germline gives CDR1 SGHVS, CDR2 FQNEAQ. CDR3 nucleotides: TGTGCCAGCAGCTTAACACTAGAGGCTAGACATTGGGAGCAGTACTTC. It specifies CASSLTLEARHWEQYF.

The V and J genes are TRBV28 and TRBJ2-7; possibly TRBD1 for D (5 bases). CDR3 size: 14 residues. The germline V and J ends were trimmed by 1 base and 0 bases, with 7 bases remaining between them. CDR1 is MDHEN and CDR2 is SYDVKM in the germline V gene. The CDR3, as DNA: TGTGCCAGCAGTTTATTGGACATCTCCTACGAGCAGTACTTC. Amino acids: CASSLLDISYEQYF.

The chain combines TRBV2 with TRBJ1-2; 9 bases align to TRBD1. V lost 7 bases to trimming and J lost 7 bases; unmatched junction nucleotides: 4. The CDR3 spans 12 residues. Germline CDR1 reads SNHLY; CDR2 reads FYNNEI. The CDR3 DNA reads as TGTGCCAGCACCCGGACAGGGGTTGGCTACACCTTC. This codes for CASTRTGVGYTF.

The chain recombines TRBV4-1 with TRBJ1-1, with 8 bases matching TRBD1. The length of the CDR3 is 15 residues. J was trimmed by 4 bases and V by 6 bases; bases with no gene match: 10. Per the germline V gene, CDR1 is MGHRA and CDR2 is YSYEKL. The DNA of the CDR3 is TGCGCCAGCAGGACAGATCAGGGGGCCGGCACTGAAGCTTTCTTT. It encodes CASRTDQGAGTEAFF.

The chain is built from TRBV7-9 and TRBJ2-1; 11 bases are a match to TRBD2. The V gene's germline CDR1 is SEHNR and CDR2 FQNEAQ (reference sequence). Trimming cost V 1 base and J 8 bases; bases outside gene matches: 7. The CDR3 has 16 residues. CDR3 region: CASSLGGTSGPHEQFF. The CDR3, as DNA: TGTGCCAGCAGCTTAGGAGGGACTAGCGGACCGCATGAGCAGTTCTTC.

The chain is built from TRBV11-3 and TRBJ2-1; 7 nucleotides align to TRBD2. CDR1 is SGHNT, CDR2 YENEEA, per germline. The CDR3 length is 13 residues. V lost 4 bases and J lost 6; bases outside the gene matches: 3. CDR3 sequence (DNA): TGTGCCAGCAGCTCTGGGGGGGTCAATGAGCAGTTCTTC. Its protein product is CASSSGGVNEQFF.

The V call is TRBV7-8, the J call TRBJ2-5; 10 nucleotides match TRBD1. Germline V gene lookup returns CDR1 SGHVS and CDR2 FQNEAQ. V was clipped by 4 bases and J by 7 bases; unmatched bases: 9. This CDR3 is 15 amino acids long. The CDR3 spells CASSSPGQGFGTQYF. The CDR3 coding sequence is TGTGCCAGCAGCTCGCCGGGACAGGGGTTCGGGACCCAGTACTTC. The complete variable domain, with remaining parts taken from reference TRBV7-8 and TRBJ2-5, reads GAGVSQSPRYKVAKRGQDVALRCDPISGHVSLFWYQQALGQGPEFLTYFQNEAQLDKSGLPSDRFFAERPEGSVSTLKIQRTQQEDSAVYLCASSSPGQGFGTQYFGPGTRLLVL.

The rearrangement links TRBV28 to TRBJ2-4; 8 nucleotides align to TRBD2. The V segment lost 3 bases and the J segment 0 bases; nucleotides outside the gene matches: 13. The CDR3 is 19 residues long. Germline CDR1 MDHEN, CDR2 SYDVKM. CDR3 DNA: TGTGCCAGCAGTTTTCTACTAGCGGAGCCCACCCTAGCCAAAAACATTCAGTACTTC. Translated: CASSFLLAEPTLAKNIQYF.

The genes are TRBV7-9 and TRBJ2-1; TRBD1 agrees at 10 bases. V dropped 6 bases and J dropped 4; count of bases not matched to a gene: 6. CDR3 length: 15 residues. Germline V gives CDR1 SEHNR, CDR2 FQNEAQ (reference sequence). CDR3 DNA: TGTGCCAGCAGACCGACAGGGGGCGCTTACAATGAGCAGTTCTTC. It specifies CASRPTGGAYNEQFF.

The chain recombines TRBV11-2 with TRBJ1-1; D is unclear. The CDR3 length is 13 residues. Germline CDR1 SGHAT, CDR2 FQNNGV. Trimming stripped 2 bases from V and 2 bases from J, with 6 bases between. CDR3 protein: CASSLFQNTEAFF. For the CDR3, the DNA is TGTGCCAGCAGCTTATTCCAAAACACTGAAGCTTTCTTT.

This CDR3 is CASSQDFNNSPLHF. In DNA form, the CDR3 reads TGTGCCAGCAGCCAAGATTTCAATAATTCACCCCTCCACTTT. The rearrangement uses TRBV14 and TRBJ1-6, with no clear D. The V gene lost 0 bases and the J gene lost 5 bases, with 5 bases spanning the gap. Germline V lookup: CDR1 SGHDN, CDR2 FVKESK. The CDR3 loop spans 14 amino acids.

This chain joins TRBV30 and TRBJ1-2; a weak D match, TRBD1 (5 bases). Germline V gives CDR1 GTSNPN, CDR2 SVGIG (reference sequence). The CDR3 loop spans 11 amino acids. Trimming took off 5 bases at V and 4 bases at J, with 8 bases between the two ends. CDR3 loop: CAWQGPYGYTF. In DNA, the CDR3 is TGTGCCTGGCAGGGACCCTATGGCTACACCTTC.

This chain uses TRBV7-2 with TRBJ2-5; D is uncertain. The CDR3 runs to 18 residues. CDR1 and CDR2 (germline): SGHTA, FQGNSA. V lost 0 bases and J 0 bases, leaving 17 bases between the germline ends. The CDR3 bases are TGTGCCAGCAGCTTAGCCCCCTACGGTGTGGGGTACCAAGAGACCCAGTACTTC. Encoded protein: CASSLAPYGVGYQETQYF.